The present TCR beta chain was sequenced within a study of breast tumors, draining lymph nodes, adjacent tissues. Each CDR3 protein is one row after TCRdb ran MiXCR on the multiplex PCR reads. Among 150,000 to 250,000 distinct CDR3 sequences listed, 31% were seen once. The sample holds many counts of this clonotype. Samples came from axillary lymph nodes draining the breast cancer. CDR3 length: 16 amino acids. Trimming took 1 base from V and 5 from J; bases not matched to a gene: 2. Germline CDR1 reads SGHVS; CDR2 reads FNYEAQ. The TCR sequence derives from a female donor with breast cancer. Some clones in this sample may be carry-over from other donors' samples. The chain joins TRBV7-6 to TRBJ2-2, with 12 bases fitting TRBD2. The sequencing sample was made of axillary lymph node tissue. For the CDR3, the DNA is TGTGCCAGCAGCTTAGTAGGACTAGCGGGGACCGGGGAGCTGTTTTTT. Translation: CASSLVGLAGTGELFF.